This T cell receptor beta chain comes out of a study of blood T cell repertoires in COVID-19. Study summary: The United States, Italy and Spain provided the acute and convalescent COVID-19 samples. The cDNA or gDNA used as material had been derived from T cells, B-cell-depleted T cells, or PBMCs.

Authors' methods: Amplification from reference gene primers served as the basis for estimated nucleated cell counts. Using immunoSEQ multiplex PCR, the repertoire was profiled, and TCRdb retains in-frame clones only, with some absent. V and J calls and clone size are as listed in that table; D and trimming were resolved from the DNA. The sample gives 110,000 or so clones, roughly 80% of which show up once; roughly 1.5% is in the top ten. Germline lookup yields CDR1 LNHDA and CDR2 SQIVND (reference sequence). V lost 4 bases, J lost 4 bases, and 5 bases stayed unmatched. This CDR3 comprises 16 residues.

The receptor was derived from a man aged 45-60 years with acute or convalescent COVID-19. The chain recombines TRBV19 with TRBJ2-2, with TRBD2 matching 11 bases. Sequencing was carried out using peripheral blood. This CDR3 is CASSNLAGGATGELFF. In DNA, the CDR3 is TGTGCCAGTAGTAATCTAGCGGGGGGCGCCACCGGGGAGCTGTTTTTT.